The entry that follows covers one TCR beta chain sequence. What it binds is unknown. It was with 60 Vbeta and 13 Jbeta primers that the PCR ran. Using immunoSEQ multiplex PCR, the repertoire was profiled, and TCRdb retains in-frame clones only, with some absent. This sample yields around 41,000 clones, of which approximately 75% are seen a single time; around 3.9% belongs to the top ten. These data are taken from a study of cytomegalovirus exposure and HLA in healthy donors. Findings and caveats of the study: Researchers counted roughly 160 TCR beta chains as cytomegalovirus-associated. The authors reported that TCR beta sequences could predict HLA-A and HLA-B alleles. These predictions were accurate for most subjects in the first cohort.

The CDR3 is 14 amino acids. Trimming took 6 bases from V and 3 from J, leaving 14 bases between them. Germline V gene data show CDR1 as SGHTA and CDR2 as FQGNSA. Sequencing was carried out using PBMCs. The receptor's source is a man aged 35-49 years in good health and CMV-seronegative. V and J are TRBV7-2 and TRBJ1-2, with D possibly matching TRBD1 (6 bases). This CDR3 is CASRLSGQHYGYTF. The CDR3 DNA sequence: TGTGCCAGCAGGTTGAGCGGACAGCACTATGGCTACACCTTC.